This T cell receptor beta chain was recorded in a study of CD8+ T cells in alopecia areata. Looking at the study overall: Patients in the treated group were given tofacitinib by mouth, 5 to 10 mg twice a day.

Reverse transcribed after extraction, RNA yielded cDNA as the sequencing template. Sequenced by immunoSEQ multiplex PCR; TCRdb stores in-frame clones only, minus some. This sample has around 150,000 clones, with roughly 82% found just once. The germline gives CDR1 MNHEY, CDR2 SVGAGI. V dropped 2 bases and J dropped 6; count of bases not matched to a gene: 11. CDR3 length: 16 amino acids. The treatment is: oral pan-JAK inhibitor, 5-10 mg twice daily. Starting from PBMCs, sorting isolated CD4+ and CD8+ T cells. This clonotype was obtained from a human donor with alopecia areata. This chain connects TRBV6-5 to TRBJ2-7; TRBD1 agrees at 9 bases. The sequencing here drew on CD8+ T cells sorted from blood, taken at week 4, from a patient treated with tofacitinib. The CDR3, as DNA: TGTGCCAGCAGTTACGTTGCGGGGGACAGGGAAGTCGAGCAGTACTTC. Amino acid sequence: CASSYVAGDREVEQYF.